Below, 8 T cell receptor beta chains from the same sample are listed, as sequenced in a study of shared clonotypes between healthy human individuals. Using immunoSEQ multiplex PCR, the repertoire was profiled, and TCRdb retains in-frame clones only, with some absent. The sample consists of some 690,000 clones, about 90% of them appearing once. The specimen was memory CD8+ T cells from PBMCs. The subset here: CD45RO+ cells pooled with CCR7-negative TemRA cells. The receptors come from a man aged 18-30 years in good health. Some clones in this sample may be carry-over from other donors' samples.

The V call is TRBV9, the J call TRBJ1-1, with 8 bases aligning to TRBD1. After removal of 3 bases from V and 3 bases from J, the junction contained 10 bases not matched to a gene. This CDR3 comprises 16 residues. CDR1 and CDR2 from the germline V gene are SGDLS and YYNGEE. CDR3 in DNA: TGTGCCAGCAGCGCCCTGTCTAGGACAGGGTACACTGAAGCTTTCTTT. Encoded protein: CASSALSRTGYTEAFF.

In nucleotides, the CDR3 is TGTGCCAGCAGCTTGCAGGGGCCTACTGAGCAGTACTTC. This translates into CASSLQGPTEQYF. V usage is TRBV5-4 and J usage is TRBJ2-7; possibly TRBD1 for D (6 bases). Per germline, CDR1 SGHNT and CDR2 YYREEE (reference sequence). The CDR3 extends over 13 amino acids. V was shortened by 1 base and J by 7 bases, with 12 bases between the two germline ends.

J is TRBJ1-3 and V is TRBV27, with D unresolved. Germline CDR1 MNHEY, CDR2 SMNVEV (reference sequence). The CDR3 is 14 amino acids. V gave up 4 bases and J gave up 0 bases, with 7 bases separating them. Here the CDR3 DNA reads TGTGCCAGCAGTTGGCACCCCTCTGGAAACACCATATATTTT. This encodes CASSWHPSGNTIYF.

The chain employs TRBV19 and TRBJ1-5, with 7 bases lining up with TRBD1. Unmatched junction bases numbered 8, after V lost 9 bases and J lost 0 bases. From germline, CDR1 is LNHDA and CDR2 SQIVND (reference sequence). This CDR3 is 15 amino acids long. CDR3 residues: CASAGQHYSNQPQHF. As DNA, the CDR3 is TGTGCCAGCGCGGGACAGCACTATAGCAATCAGCCCCAGCATTTT.

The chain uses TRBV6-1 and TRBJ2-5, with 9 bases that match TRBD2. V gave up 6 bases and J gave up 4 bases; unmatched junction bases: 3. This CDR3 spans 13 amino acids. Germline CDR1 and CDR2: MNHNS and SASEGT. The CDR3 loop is CASRTSGRETQYF. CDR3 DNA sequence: TGTGCCAGCAGGACTAGCGGTCGAGAGACCCAGTACTTC.

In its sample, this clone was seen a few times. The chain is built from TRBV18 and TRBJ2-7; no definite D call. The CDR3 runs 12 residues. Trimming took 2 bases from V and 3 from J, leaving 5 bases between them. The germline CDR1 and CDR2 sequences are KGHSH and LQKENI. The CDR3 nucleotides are TGTGCCAGCTCACCAGGCTACTACGAGCAGTACTTC. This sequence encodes CASSPGYYEQYF. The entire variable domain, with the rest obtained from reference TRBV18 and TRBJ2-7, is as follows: NAGVMQNPRHLVRRRGQEARLRCSPMKGHSHVYWYRQLPEEGLKFMVYLQKENIIDESGMPKERFSAEFPKEGPSILRIQQVVRGDSAAYFCASSPGYYEQYFGPGTRLTVT.

The CDR3, as DNA: TGTGCCAGCAGTGAAGCTCAGGGGGACTACAATGAGCAGTTCTTC. Amino acids: CASSEAQGDYNEQFF. The V and J genes are TRBV6-1 and TRBJ2-1, with 7 bases that match TRBD1. Germline CDR1 is MNHNS and CDR2 is SASEGT. This CDR3 is 15 amino acids long. After removal of 0 bases from V and 3 bases from J, the junction contained 2 bases not matched to a gene.

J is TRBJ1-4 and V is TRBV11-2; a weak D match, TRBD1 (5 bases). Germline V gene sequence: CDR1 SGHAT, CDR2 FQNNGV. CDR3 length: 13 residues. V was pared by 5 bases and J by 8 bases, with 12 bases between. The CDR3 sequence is CASSPRAGEKLFF. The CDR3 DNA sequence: TGTGCCAGCAGCCCGAGGGCAGGGGAAAAACTGTTTTTT.